There are many counts of the clone carrying this TCR beta chain. The sample belongs to a study of shared clonotypes between healthy human individuals. The CDR3 spans 15 residues. CDR1 and CDR2 (germline): SGHTA, FQGNSA. Trimming stripped 6 bases from V and 3 bases from J, with 18 bases between. Sequenced by immunoSEQ multiplex PCR; TCRdb stores in-frame clones only, minus some. The repertoire includes over 400,000 clones, approximately 84% of them detected once, and roughly 12% sits in the top ten. The unsorted samples took about 90 million PBMCs to get genomic DNA. Sequenced: PBMCs. V is TRBV7-2 and J is TRBJ2-7; D possibly uses TRBD1 or TRBD2 (5 bases each). This sequence originates from a woman aged 40 to 50 in good health. Some clones in this sample may be carry-over from other donors' samples. CDR3 sequence: CASSGSSGANYEQYF. For the CDR3, the DNA is TGTGCCAGCAGTGGCAGCTCCGGGGCCAACTACGAGCAGTACTTC.